Listed below are T cell receptor beta chains from one sample, sequenced in a study of shared clonotypes between healthy human individuals. Method: immunoSEQ multiplex PCR; TCRdb's copy keeps in-frame clones and lacks some. The sample yields around 2.3 million clones, approximately 96% seen once. The sample taken for sequencing was naive CD4+ T cells sorted from blood. Source of these receptors: a man younger than 35 in good health. The CDR3 runs from the conserved cysteine through the conserved F or W. A D gene is named only where the DNA matches it firmly.

d_call	v_call	j_call	cdr3_aa	cdr3_nt
-	TRBV6-5	TRBJ2-1	CASGSSSYNEQFF	TGTGCCAGCGGCTCGAGCTCCTACAATGAGCAGTTCTTC
-	TRBV7-9	TRBJ2-1	CASSLRDWDNEQFF	TGTGCCAGCAGCCTCCGGGACTGGGACAATGAGCAGTTCTTC
-	TRBV5-1	TRBJ2-2	CASSLKNTGELFF	TGCGCCAGCAGCTTGAAAAATACCGGGGAGCTGTTTTTT
-	TRBV2	TRBJ1-5	CASRSSGAWNQPQHF	TGTGCCAGCAGATCCTCGGGGGCATGGAATCAGCCCCAGCATTTT
-	TRBV30	TRBJ2-7	CAWSVGVLTYEQYF	TGTGCCTGGAGTGTCGGAGTCCTTACCTACGAGCAGTACTTC
-	TRBV9	TRBJ2-1	CASSVVGRVSEQFF	TGTGCCAGCAGCGTAGTAGGCCGGGTGAGTGAGCAGTTCTTC
-	TRBV7-2	TRBJ2-1	CASSLVPIGYEQFF	TGTGCCAGCAGCTTAGTACCCATAGGCTATGAGCAGTTCTTC
TRBD2	TRBV29-1	TRBJ2-3	CSVLAGAGTDTQYF	TGCAGCGTATTAGCGGGGGCGGGGACAGATACGCAGTATTTT
-	TRBV29-1	TRBJ2-7	CSARRTSGDEQYF	TGCAGCGCCCGACGGACTTCGGGGGACGAGCAGTACTTC
TRBD2	TRBV5-1	TRBJ2-1	CASSLPGTSGNNEQFF	TGCGCCAGCAGCTTGCCGGGGACTAGCGGAAACAATGAGCAGTTCTTC
TRBD1	TRBV5-1	TRBJ2-6	CASRLTGGFGANVLTF	TGCGCCAGCAGGTTGACAGGGGGTTTCGGGGCCAACGTCCTGACTTTC
TRBD1	TRBV6-4	TRBJ2-1	CASSDGTGSVNEQFF	TGTGCCAGCAGTGACGGGACAGGGTCCGTCAATGAGCAGTTCTTC